The next 26 T cell receptor beta chains were all read from a single sample in a study of vaccination and CD4 T cells after COVID-19. Treatment described: approximately nine-day PBMC culture with coronavirus spike peptide pools or control peptides (ViraFEST assay). Sequencing of the DNA from cultured CD4+ T cells was carried out with the Oncomine TCR Beta short-read assay. TCRdb reprocessed the PCR reads with MiXCR, giving one entry per CDR3 protein. The table has 13,000 or so distinct CDR3 sequences, more than 70% seen once. The antigens these receptors bind are not known. Specimen: CD4+ T cells from blood, cultured in vitro. The receptors come from a human donor who had recovered from COVID-19.

V usage is TRBV7-8 and J usage is TRBJ1-2, with TRBD1 as a possible D gene (5 bases). The V gene lost 3 bases and the J gene lost 4 bases, with 15 bases spanning the gap. This CDR3 is built from 15 residues. Germline CDR1 SGHVS, CDR2 FQNEAQ. CDR3 nucleotide sequence: TGTGCCAGCAGCTTGAGCGCGGGGACCATCTATGGCTACACCTTC. The encoded protein is CASSLSAGTIYGYTF.

The J gene is TRBJ2-2, the V gene TRBV20-1; TRBD1 might be the D (6 bases). The V gene's germline CDR1 is DFQATT and CDR2 SNEGSKA (reference sequence). CDR3 length: 14 residues. V lost 1 base and J 5 bases, leaving 11 bases between the germline ends. CDR3 nucleotides: TGCAGTGCTAGAGGGGGGCGAGGAACCGGGGAGCTGTTTTTT. This gives the protein CSARGGRGTGELFF.

This CDR3 is CSAEMRPNGYTF. The DNA for the CDR3 is TGCAGCGCCGAGATGAGGCCCAATGGCTACACCTTC. This chain connects TRBV29-1 to TRBJ1-2; D is unresolved. Germline V CDR1 and CDR2: SQVTM, ANQGSEA. Trimming removed 7 bases at V and 6 bases at J, with 15 bases between. The CDR3 is made up of 12 amino acids.

The V and J genes are TRBV27 and TRBJ1-2; TRBD1 matches 7 bases. V lost 5 bases and J lost 5; bases outside the gene matches: 5. CDR1 MNHEY and CDR2 SMNVEV come from the germline V gene (reference sequence). This CDR3 region has 13 residues. The CDR3 coding sequence is TGTGCCAGCAGTGCCGGGACAGTATATGGCTACACCTTC. Protein: CASSAGTVYGYTF.

The V gene is TRBV20-1, the J gene TRBJ1-5; no clear D. The CDR3 extends over 13 amino acids. The germline V and J ends were trimmed by 4 bases and 7 bases, with 14 bases remaining between them. The germline V gene has CDR1 DFQATT and CDR2 SNEGSKA (reference sequence). In nucleotides, the CDR3 is TGCAGTGCTACGTCCACATTCGGGCAGCCCCAGCATTTT. Protein product: CSATSTFGQPQHF.

This rearrangement joins TRBV29-1 to TRBJ2-5; D perhaps matches TRBD1 (5 bases). This CDR3 spans 11 amino acids. Trimming left V 8 bases short and J 5 bases short, with 12 bases between. From germline, CDR1 is SQVTM and CDR2 ANQGSEA. The DNA for the CDR3 is TGCAGCTTATCGACAGCGGAGACCCAGTACTTC. The encoded protein is CSLSTAETQYF. Full variable domain (rest looked up from reference TRBV29-1 and TRBJ2-5): SAVISQKPSRDICQRGTSLTIQCQVDSQVTMMFWYRQQPGQSLTLIATANQGSEATYESGFVIDKFPISRPNLTFSTLTVSNMSPEDSSIYLCSLSTAETQYFGPGTRLLVL.

As to this clonotype: A read error may produce the germline difference seen at one junction end. The V gene is TRBV20-1, the J gene TRBJ1-1; weak D call: TRBD1 (6 bases). Germline lookup yields CDR1 DFQATT and CDR2 SNEGSKA (reference sequence). This CDR3 is 13 amino acids long. The chain's CDR3 is CSANRDTDTEGIF. CDR3 bases: TGCAGTGCCAACCGGGACACTGACACTGAAGGGATCTTT.

This chain uses TRBV7-9 with TRBJ2-7, with D perhaps TRBD1 (5 bases). Trimming took off 9 bases at V and 1 base at J, with 10 bases between the two ends. This CDR3 is 12 amino acids long. In germline, CDR1 is SEHNR, CDR2 FQNEAQ (reference sequence). The CDR3 reads CASGAESYEQYF. The CDR3 bases are TGTGCCAGTGGGGCCGAGTCCTACGAGCAGTACTTC.

The J gene is TRBJ2-2, the V gene TRBV20-1; D is undetermined. Trimming cost V 6 bases and J 1 base, with 18 bases left between them. Germline V CDR1 and CDR2: DFQATT, SNEGSKA (reference sequence). The CDR3 totals 16 residues. CDR3 DNA: TGCAGTGCCCCTTGGATGGGTATAAAGAACACCGGGGAGCTGTTTTTT. Translated: CSAPWMGIKNTGELFF.

The chain employs TRBV6-5 and TRBJ2-7, with D tentatively TRBD2 (6 bases). Germline V CDR1 and CDR2: MNHEY, SVGAGI. The CDR3 loop spans 15 amino acids. Trimming pared 0 bases from V and 9 bases from J, leaving 18 bases between. The CDR3: CASSYSRSGYIGQYF. DNA of the CDR3: TGTGCCAGCAGTTACTCGAGGAGCGGGTACATTGGGCAGTACTTC.

The J gene is TRBJ2-6, the V gene TRBV4-3; TRBD1 agrees at 7 bases. Germline lookup yields CDR1 LGHNA and CDR2 YSLEER. The CDR3 has 19 amino acids. Losses at the gene ends were 0 bases for V and 0 bases for J; bases not matched to a gene: 8. Here the CDR3 reads CASSQEGDSLYSGANVLTF. As DNA, the CDR3 is TGCGCCAGCAGCCAAGAGGGGGACAGTCTTTACTCTGGGGCCAACGTCCTGACTTTC.

Only a few counts were recorded for this clonotype. The chain is built from TRBV7-9 and TRBJ1-2; no clear D gene. CDR3 length equals 12 residues. Germline lookup yields CDR1 SEHNR and CDR2 FQNEAQ (reference sequence). The ends were cut back, 4 bases at V and 7 bases at J, with 10 bases in the middle. CDR3 region: CASSSSLGGYTF. The CDR3 DNA follows: TGTGCCAGCAGCTCGTCCTTGGGTGGCTACACCTTC.

This chain uses TRBV6-5 with TRBJ2-2; no clear D gene. The CDR3 consists of 12 residues. The V end lost 2 bases, the J end lost 2 bases, and 0 bases lay between the germline ends. Looked up from germline, CDR1 is MNHEY and CDR2 is SVGAGI. The chain's CDR3 is CASSYNTGELFF. The DNA for the CDR3 is TGTGCCAGCAGTTACAACACCGGGGAGCTGTTTTTT.

Only one count was recorded for this clonotype. This chain connects TRBV6-5 to TRBJ1-5, with 9 nucleotides matching TRBD1. J lost 8 bases, V lost 3 bases, and 11 bases had no gene match. CDR3 length: 16 residues. CDR1 and CDR2 from the germline V gene are MNHEY and SVGAGI. This chain's CDR3 is CASSYFDRGDDEPQHF. The CDR3 nucleotides read TGTGCCAGCAGTTATTTCGACAGGGGGGATGATGAGCCCCAGCATTTT.

The V and J genes are TRBV12-3 or TRBV12-4 and TRBJ1-2; D gene unclear. The CDR3 covers 14 residues. The V gene lost 5 bases and the J gene lost 0 bases, with 10 bases spanning the gap. The CDR3 DNA reads as TGTGCCAGCAGTAGACGGCTAGCTAACTATGGCTACACCTTC. Translation gives CASSRRLANYGYTF.

The chain links TRBV18 to TRBJ1-1; TRBD1 might be the D (5 bases). V was trimmed by 3 bases and J by 4 bases, leaving 15 bases between them. The CDR3 is made up of 15 amino acids. The V gene's germline CDR1 is KGHSH and CDR2 LQKENI. This CDR3 reads CASSPPGRAGTEAFF. The CDR3 nucleotides are TGTGCCAGCTCACCTCCGGGACGGGCGGGCACTGAAGCTTTCTTT.

The V and J genes are TRBV30 and TRBJ1-2, with no clear D. The CDR3 extends over 12 amino acids. Germline loops: CDR1 GTSNPN, CDR2 SVGIG (reference sequence). V lost 4 bases and J 6 bases, leaving 12 bases between the germline ends. The CDR3 coding sequence is TGTGCCTGGAATGCTAACGCAAATGGCTACACCTTC. Amino acids: CAWNANANGYTF.

The chain recombines TRBV6-1 with TRBJ2-3, with 10 nucleotides matching TRBD2. Germline CDR1 reads MNHNS; CDR2 reads SASEGT. The CDR3 extends over 15 amino acids. Losses at the gene ends were 2 bases for V and 2 bases for J; bases not matched to a gene: 1. CDR3 in DNA: TGTGCCAGCAGTGAAACTAGCGGGATCACAGATACGCAGTATTTT. Protein: CASSETSGITDTQYF.

This clonotype was observed a handful of times. The rearrangement uses TRBV6-1 and TRBJ1-5; D might be TRBD1 (6 bases). The germline gives CDR1 MNHNS, CDR2 SASEGT. The CDR3 has 16 residues. V dropped 6 bases and J dropped 4 bases, with 19 bases sitting between them. CDR3 residues: CASRSTPGAANQPQHF. Written as DNA, the CDR3 is TGTGCCAGCAGATCGACCCCGGGGGCCGCGAATCAGCCCCAGCATTTT.

This clonotype is labeled as medium-sized. This chain uses TRBV21-1 with TRBJ2-5. TRBV21-1 is reported as a pseudogene. The CDR3 loop spans 13 amino acids. This CDR3 reads CASSLWGKETQYF. The CDR3 region has the DNA TGTGCCAGCAGTTTGTGGGGTAAGGAGACCCAGTACTTC.

This rearrangement joins TRBV6-2 or TRBV6-3 to TRBJ1-1; TRBD1 aligns across 11 bases. With V trimmed by 5 bases and J by 1 base, 3 bases remained unmatched. Germline loops: CDR1 MNHEY, CDR2 SVGEGT. CDR3 length: 15 amino acids. The CDR3 bases are TGTGCCAGCAGTAGGACAGGGGGCTCGAACACTGAAGCTTTCTTT. Translated, it gives CASSRTGGSNTEAFF.

This clonotype was seen a few times. In DNA form, the CDR3 reads TGTGCCGGCCGGGACCCAACGAACACTGAAGCTTTCTTT. This gives the protein CAGRDPTNTEAFF. This rearrangement joins TRBV7-9 to TRBJ1-1; TRBD1 is a possible D gene (5 bases). The CDR3 covers 13 residues. Deletions cut 11 bases from V and 1 base from J, with 14 bases between. From germline, CDR1 is SEHNR and CDR2 FQNEAQ (reference sequence).

The rearrangement joins TRBV7-2 to TRBJ2-3; TRBD1 is a possible D gene (5 bases). Per the germline V gene, CDR1 is SGHTA and CDR2 is FQGNSA. This CDR3 contains 16 residues. Trimming took off 2 bases at V and 2 bases at J, with 14 bases between the two ends. This CDR3 reads CASSLLAWGPTDTQYF. The CDR3 bases are TGTGCCAGCAGCTTATTAGCATGGGGCCCCACAGATACGCAGTATTTT.

The V and J genes are TRBV7-2 and TRBJ2-5; a possible D gene is TRBD2 (5 bases). With 4 bases removed from V and 5 bases from J, the gap between germline ends came to 11 bases. There are 13 residues in the CDR3. Germline values: CDR1 SGHTA, CDR2 FQGNSA. The CDR3 spells CASSSRPGETQYF. The CDR3 region has the DNA TGTGCCAGCAGCTCGAGGCCGGGGGAGACCCAGTACTTC.

The chain links TRBV18 to TRBJ1-5, with D possibly being TRBD1 (6 bases). V was cut by 4 bases and J by 3 bases, with 13 bases left in between. CDR3 length equals 15 residues. From germline, CDR1 is KGHSH and CDR2 LQKENI. CDR3 protein: CASSHLRQDNQPQHF. Written as DNA, the CDR3 is TGTGCCAGCTCACACCTTCGACAGGACAATCAGCCCCAGCATTTT.

The CDR3 sequence: CAWSGVSSPLHF. DNA for the CDR3: TGTGCCTGGAGTGGGGTGTCTTCACCCCTCCACTTT. The chain uses TRBV30 and TRBJ1-6; D is uncertain. This CDR3 has 12 amino acids. Germline CDR1 and CDR2: GTSNPN and SVGIG (reference sequence). V dropped 1 base and J dropped 9 bases, with 7 bases sitting between them.